This T cell receptor (beta chain) was obtained from a study of blood T cell repertoires in COVID-19. Study summary: Donors in the United States, Italy and Spain gave samples during acute or convalescent COVID-19. T cells, B-cell-depleted T cells, or PBMCs supplied cDNA or gDNA.

The V and J ends lost 4 bases and 7 bases respectively, with 10 bases between them. CDR1 and CDR2 (germline): SGHTA, FQGTGA. This CDR3 is 12 amino acids long. Original handling: Amplification of reference gene primers was used by the study to estimate nucleated cell counts. Clones were read by immunoSEQ multiplex PCR, and TCRdb kept only the in-frame ones, dropping some. V and J calls and clone size come straight from that table; D and trimming were deduced from the DNA. The table lists 300,000 to 400,000 clones, more than 70% of them singletons. One Seattle source followed patients from active infection through their disease course. This clone has just one count.

This clonotype originated in a woman between 55 and 75 years old with COVID-19, enrolled during active disease. The sample taken for sequencing was peripheral blood. This sequence joins TRBV7-3 and TRBJ1-1; D unclear. CDR3 coding DNA: TGTGCCAGCAGCTCCTTGACTCTTGAAGCTTTCTTT. Translated, it gives CASSSLTLEAFF. Together with reference TRBV7-3 and TRBJ1-1, the CDR3 gives the full variable domain: GAGVSQTPSNKVTEKGKYVELRCDPISGHTALYWYRQSLGQGPEFLIYFQGTGAADDSGLPNDRFFAVRPEGSVSTLKIQRTERGDSAVYLCASSSLTLEAFFGQGTRLTVV.